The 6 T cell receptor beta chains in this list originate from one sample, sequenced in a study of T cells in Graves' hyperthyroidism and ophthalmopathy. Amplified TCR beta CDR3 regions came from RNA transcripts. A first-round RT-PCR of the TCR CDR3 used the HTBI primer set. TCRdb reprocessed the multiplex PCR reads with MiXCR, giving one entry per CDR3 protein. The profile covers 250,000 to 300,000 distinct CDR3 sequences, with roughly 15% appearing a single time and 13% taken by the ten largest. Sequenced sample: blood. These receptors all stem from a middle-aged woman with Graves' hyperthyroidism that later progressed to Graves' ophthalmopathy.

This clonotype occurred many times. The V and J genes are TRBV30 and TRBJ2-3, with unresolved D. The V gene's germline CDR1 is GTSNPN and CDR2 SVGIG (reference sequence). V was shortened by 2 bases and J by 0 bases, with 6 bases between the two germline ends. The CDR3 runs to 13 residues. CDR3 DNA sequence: TGTGCCTGGAGTAAGGCTAGCACAGATACGCAGTATTTT. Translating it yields CAWSKASTDTQYF.

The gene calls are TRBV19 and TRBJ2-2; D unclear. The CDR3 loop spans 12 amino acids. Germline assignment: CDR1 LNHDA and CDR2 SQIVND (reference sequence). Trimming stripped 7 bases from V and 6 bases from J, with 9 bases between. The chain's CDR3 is CASNRDSGELFF. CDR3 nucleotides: TGTGCCAGTAATAGAGACTCCGGGGAGCTGTTTTTT.

CDR3 protein: CASSRTGVQPQHF. The CDR3 coding sequence is TGTGCCAGCAGCCGGACAGGAGTTCAGCCCCAGCATTTT. The chain joins TRBV5-8 to TRBJ1-5, with 7 bases lining up with TRBD1. V trimming: 4 bases; J trimming: 6 bases; junction bases outside the gene matches: 4. The CDR3 has 13 amino acids. CDR1 and CDR2 (germline): SGHTS, YDEGEE.

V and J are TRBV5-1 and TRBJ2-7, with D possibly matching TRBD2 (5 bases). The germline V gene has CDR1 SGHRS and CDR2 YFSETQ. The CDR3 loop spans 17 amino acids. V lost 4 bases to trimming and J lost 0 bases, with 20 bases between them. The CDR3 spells CASSPGSPGSSSYEQYF. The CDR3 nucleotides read TGCGCCAGCAGCCCCGGATCCCCGGGGTCAAGCTCCTACGAGCAGTACTTC.

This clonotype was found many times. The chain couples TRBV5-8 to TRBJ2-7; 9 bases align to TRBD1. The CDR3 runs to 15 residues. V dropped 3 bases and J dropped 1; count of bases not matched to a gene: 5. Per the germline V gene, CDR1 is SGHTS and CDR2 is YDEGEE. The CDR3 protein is CASSSRDRVSYEQYF. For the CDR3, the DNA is TGTGCCAGCAGCTCGCGGGACAGGGTATCCTACGAGCAGTACTTC.

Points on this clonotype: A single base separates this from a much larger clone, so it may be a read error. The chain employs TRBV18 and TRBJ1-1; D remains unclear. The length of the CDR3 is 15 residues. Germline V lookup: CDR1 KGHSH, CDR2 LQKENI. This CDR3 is CVSSQGRTMNTEAFF. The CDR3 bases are TGTGTCAGCTCACAAGGAAGAACCATGAACACTGAAGCTTTCTTT.